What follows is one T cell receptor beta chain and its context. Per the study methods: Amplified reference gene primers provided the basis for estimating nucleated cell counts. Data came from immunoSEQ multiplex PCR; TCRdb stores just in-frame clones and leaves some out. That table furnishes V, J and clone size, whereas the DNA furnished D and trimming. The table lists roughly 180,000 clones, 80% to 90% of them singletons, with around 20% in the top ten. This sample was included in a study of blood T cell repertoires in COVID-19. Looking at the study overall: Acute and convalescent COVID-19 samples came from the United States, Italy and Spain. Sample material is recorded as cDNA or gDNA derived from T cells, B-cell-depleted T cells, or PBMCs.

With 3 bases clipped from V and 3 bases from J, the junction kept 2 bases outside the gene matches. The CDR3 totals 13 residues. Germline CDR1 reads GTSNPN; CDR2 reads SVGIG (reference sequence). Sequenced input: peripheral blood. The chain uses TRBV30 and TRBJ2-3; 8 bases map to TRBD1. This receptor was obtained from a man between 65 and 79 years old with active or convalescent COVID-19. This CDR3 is CAWRTGVTDTQYF. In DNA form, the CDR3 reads TGTGCCTGGAGGACAGGGGTGACAGATACGCAGTATTTT. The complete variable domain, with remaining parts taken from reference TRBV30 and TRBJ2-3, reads SQTIHQWPATLVQPVGSPLSLECTVEGTSNPNLYWYRQAAGRGLQLLFYSVGIGQISSEVPQNLSASRPQDRQFILSSKKLLLSDSGFYLCAWRTGVTDTQYFGPGTRLTVL.